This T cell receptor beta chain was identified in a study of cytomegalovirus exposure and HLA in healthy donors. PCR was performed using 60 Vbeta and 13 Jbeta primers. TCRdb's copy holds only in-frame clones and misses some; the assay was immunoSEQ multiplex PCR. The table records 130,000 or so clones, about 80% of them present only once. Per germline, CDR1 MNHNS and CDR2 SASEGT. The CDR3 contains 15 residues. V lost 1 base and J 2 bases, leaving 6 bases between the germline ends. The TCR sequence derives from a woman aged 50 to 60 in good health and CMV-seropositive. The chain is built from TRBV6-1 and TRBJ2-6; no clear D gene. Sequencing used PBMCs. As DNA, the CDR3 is TGTGCCAGCAGTGAAGGGGCCGCTGGGGCCAACGTCCTGACTTTC. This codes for CASSEGAAGANVLTF.